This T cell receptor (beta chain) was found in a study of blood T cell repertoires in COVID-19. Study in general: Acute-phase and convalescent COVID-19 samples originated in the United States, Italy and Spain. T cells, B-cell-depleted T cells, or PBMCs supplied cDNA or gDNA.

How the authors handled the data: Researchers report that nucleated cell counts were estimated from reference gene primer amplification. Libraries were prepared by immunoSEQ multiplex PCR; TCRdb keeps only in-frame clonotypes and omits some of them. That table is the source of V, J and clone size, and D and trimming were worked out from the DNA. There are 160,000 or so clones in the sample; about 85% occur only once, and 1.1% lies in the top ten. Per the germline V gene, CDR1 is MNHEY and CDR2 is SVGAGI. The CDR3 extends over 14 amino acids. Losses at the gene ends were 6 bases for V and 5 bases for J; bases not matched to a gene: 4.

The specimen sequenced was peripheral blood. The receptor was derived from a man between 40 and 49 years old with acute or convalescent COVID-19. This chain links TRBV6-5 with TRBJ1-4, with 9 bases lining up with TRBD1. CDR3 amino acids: CASRKGTGNEKLFF. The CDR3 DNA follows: TGTGCCAGCAGGAAAGGGACAGGGAATGAAAAACTGTTTTTT.